This is a list of T cell receptor beta chains from one sample in a study of molecular identifiers for immune sequencing clone quantification. TCRdb reanalysed the PCR reads using MiXCR and keeps one entry per CDR3 protein. The repertoire has more than 85,000 distinct CDR3 sequences, around 37% of them found once; the top ten carry roughly 10%. Sequencing was done on a sample of naive CD8+ T cells from blood, with Jurkat cell RNA spiked in. The receptors were sampled from a human donor in good health. Some libraries in this study had Jurkat cell RNA spiked in. Both conserved end residues are trimmed from each CDR3. Fields, in order: V gene, D gene, clone size, CDR3 length, J gene, CDR3 protein. D genes are given only for firm matches. Clone size is stated in some rows and not others, as once, few, many or a class when expanded.

V: TRBV7-2
D: -
size: few
length: 14
J: TRBJ2-7
CDR3: ASSLALWGSNYEQY

V: TRBV29-1
D: -
size: many
length: 14
J: TRBJ2-5
CDR3: SVEDSRTWAAETQY

V: TRBV29-1
D: TRBD1
size: -
length: 12
J: TRBJ2-7
CDR3: SVERGTGGYEQY

V: TRBV28
D: TRBD2
size: -
length: 12
J: TRBJ2-1
CDR3: ASKVLAGAAEQF

V: TRBV7-6
D: -
size: -
length: 11
J: TRBJ2-7
CDR3: ASSPEGRYEQY

V: TRBV28
D: TRBD2
size: many
length: 13
J: TRBJ2-7
CDR3: ASSFGVAGVFEQY

V: TRBV10-3
D: TRBD1
size: -
length: 11
J: TRBJ2-4
CDR3: AISEQGVDIQY

V: TRBV7-9
D: -
size: -
length: 12
J: TRBJ2-3
CDR3: ASSPTRGTDTQY

V: TRBV20-1
D: TRBD1
size: -
length: 16
J: TRBJ1-2
CDR3: SASHRDPRDRGNYGYT

V: TRBV6-2/TRBV6-3
D: -
size: once
length: 10
J: TRBJ1-5
CDR3: ASSVGVRPLH

V: TRBV2
D: -
size: -
length: 12
J: TRBJ2-5
CDR3: ARAQGRLQETQY

V: TRBV2
D: -
size: -
length: 13
J: TRBJ2-4
CDR3: ASSDSVLAKNNQY

V: TRBV18
D: TRBD2
size: -
length: 13
J: TRBJ2-7
CDR3: ASSPTSATLYEQY

V: TRBV11-2
D: TRBD1
size: -
length: 15
J: TRBJ2-7
CDR3: ASSPYPGQGFVYEQY

V: TRBV19
D: -
size: few
length: 10
J: TRBJ1-5
CDR3: ASSYPWQPQH

V: TRBV20-1
D: -
size: -
length: 12
J: TRBJ2-2
CDR3: SAGDDTYTGEQF

V: TRBV6-2/TRBV6-3
D: -
size: few
length: 13
J: TRBJ2-2
CDR3: ASSYFLENTGELF

V: TRBV20-1
D: TRBD2
size: many
length: 11
J: TRBJ2-7
CDR3: SATQRERDEQY

V: TRBV9
D: -
size: few
length: 15
J: TRBJ1-1
CDR3: ASSAPSAAGLNTEAF

V: TRBV24-1
D: -
size: -
length: 11
J: TRBJ1-1
CDR3: ATSEGSNTEAF

V: TRBV13
D: TRBD2
size: -
length: 12
J: TRBJ2-7
CDR3: ASNTPGLEYEQY

V: TRBV7-9
D: -
size: -
length: 15
J: TRBJ2-2
CDR3: ASSFSLPNLMAGELF